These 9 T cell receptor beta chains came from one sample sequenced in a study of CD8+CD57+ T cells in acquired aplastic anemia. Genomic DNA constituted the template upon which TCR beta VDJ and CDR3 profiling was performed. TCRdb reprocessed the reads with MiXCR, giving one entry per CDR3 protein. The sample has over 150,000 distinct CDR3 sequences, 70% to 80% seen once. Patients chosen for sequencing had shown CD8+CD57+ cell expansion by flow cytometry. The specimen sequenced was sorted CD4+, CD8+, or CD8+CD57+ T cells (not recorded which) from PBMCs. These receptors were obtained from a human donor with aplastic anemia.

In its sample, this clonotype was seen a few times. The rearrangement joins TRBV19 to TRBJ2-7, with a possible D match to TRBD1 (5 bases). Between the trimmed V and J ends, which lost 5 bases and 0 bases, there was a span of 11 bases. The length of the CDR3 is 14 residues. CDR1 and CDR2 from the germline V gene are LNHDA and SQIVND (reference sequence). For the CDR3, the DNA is TGTGCCAGTAGTGCACAGGCTAGCTCCTACGAGCAGTACTTC. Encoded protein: CASSAQASSYEQYF.

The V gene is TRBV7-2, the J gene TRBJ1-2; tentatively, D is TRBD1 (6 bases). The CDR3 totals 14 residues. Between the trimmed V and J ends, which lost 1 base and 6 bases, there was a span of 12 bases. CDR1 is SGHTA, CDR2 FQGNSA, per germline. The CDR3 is CASSLGRDTNGYTF. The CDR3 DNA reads TGTGCCAGCAGCTTAGGCCGGGACACTAATGGCTACACCTTC.

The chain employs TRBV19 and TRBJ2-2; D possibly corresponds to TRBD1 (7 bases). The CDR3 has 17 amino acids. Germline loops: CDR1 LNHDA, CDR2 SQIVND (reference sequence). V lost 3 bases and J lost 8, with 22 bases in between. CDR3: CASSMGGAGGLMGELFF. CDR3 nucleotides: TGTGCCAGTAGTATGGGCGGTGCAGGGGGGCTTATGGGGGAGCTGTTTTTT.

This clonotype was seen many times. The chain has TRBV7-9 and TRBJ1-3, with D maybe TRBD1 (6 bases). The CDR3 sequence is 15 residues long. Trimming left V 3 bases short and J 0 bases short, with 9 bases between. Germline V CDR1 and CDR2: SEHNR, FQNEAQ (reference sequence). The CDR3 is CASSLGAGSGNTIYF. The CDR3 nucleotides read TGTGCCAGCAGCTTGGGGGCCGGCTCTGGAAACACCATATATTTT. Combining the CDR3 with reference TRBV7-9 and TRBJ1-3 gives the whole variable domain DTGVSQNPRHKITKRGQNVTFRCDPISEHNRLYWYRQTLGQGPEFLTYFQNEAQLEKSRLLSDRFSAERPKGSFSTLEIQRTEQGDSAMYLCASSLGAGSGNTIYFGEGSWLTVV.

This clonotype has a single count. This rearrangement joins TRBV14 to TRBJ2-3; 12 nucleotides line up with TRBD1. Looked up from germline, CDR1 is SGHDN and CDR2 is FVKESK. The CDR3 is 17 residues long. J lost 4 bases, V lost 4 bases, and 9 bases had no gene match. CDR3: CASSPLSGTGGADTQYF. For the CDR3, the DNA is TGTGCCAGCAGCCCCCTATCCGGGACAGGGGGCGCAGATACGCAGTATTTT.

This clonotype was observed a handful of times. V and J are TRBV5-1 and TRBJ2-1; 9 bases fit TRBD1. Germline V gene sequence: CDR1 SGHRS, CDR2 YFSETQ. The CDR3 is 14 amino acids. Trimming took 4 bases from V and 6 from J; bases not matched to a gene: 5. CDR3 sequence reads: CASSAGQGTNEQFF. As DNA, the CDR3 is TGCGCCAGCAGCGCGGGACAGGGAACCAATGAGCAGTTCTTC.

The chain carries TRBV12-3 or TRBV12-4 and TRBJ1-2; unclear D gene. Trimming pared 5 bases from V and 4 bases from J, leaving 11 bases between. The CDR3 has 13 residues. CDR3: CASSPRASYGYTF. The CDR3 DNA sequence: TGTGCCAGCAGTCCAAGGGCCAGCTATGGCTACACCTTC.

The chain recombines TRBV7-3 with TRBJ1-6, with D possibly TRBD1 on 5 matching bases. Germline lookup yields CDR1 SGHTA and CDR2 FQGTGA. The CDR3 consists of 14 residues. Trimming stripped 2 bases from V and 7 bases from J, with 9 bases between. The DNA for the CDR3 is TGTGCCAGCAGCTTAGTGGGACGCAATTCACCCCTCCACTTT. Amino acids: CASSLVGRNSPLHF.

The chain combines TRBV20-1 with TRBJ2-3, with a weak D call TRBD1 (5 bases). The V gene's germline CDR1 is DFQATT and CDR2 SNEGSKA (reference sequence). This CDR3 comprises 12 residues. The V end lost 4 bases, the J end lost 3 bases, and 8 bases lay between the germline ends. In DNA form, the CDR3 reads TGCAGTGCTAAAGGGGATACAGATACGCAGTATTTT. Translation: CSAKGDTDTQYF.